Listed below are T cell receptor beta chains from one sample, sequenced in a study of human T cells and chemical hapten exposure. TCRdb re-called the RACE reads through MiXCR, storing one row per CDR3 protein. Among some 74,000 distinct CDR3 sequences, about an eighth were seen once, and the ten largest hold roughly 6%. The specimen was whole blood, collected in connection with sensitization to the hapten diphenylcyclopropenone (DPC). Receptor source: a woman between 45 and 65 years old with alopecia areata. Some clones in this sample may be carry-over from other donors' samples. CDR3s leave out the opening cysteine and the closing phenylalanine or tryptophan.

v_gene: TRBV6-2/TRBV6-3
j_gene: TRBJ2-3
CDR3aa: ASSGTIDTQY

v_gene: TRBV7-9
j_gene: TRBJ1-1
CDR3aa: ASSLRGTQEAF

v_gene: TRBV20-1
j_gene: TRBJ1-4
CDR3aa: SARTQGGNEKLF

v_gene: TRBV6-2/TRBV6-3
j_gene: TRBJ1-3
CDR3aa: ASSYGAPGNTIY

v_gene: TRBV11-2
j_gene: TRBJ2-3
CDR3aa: ASSQRRGSRTDTQY

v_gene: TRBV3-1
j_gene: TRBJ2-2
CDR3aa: ASSQYPGLAGAGTGELF

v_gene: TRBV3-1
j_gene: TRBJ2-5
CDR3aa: ASSRRAQY

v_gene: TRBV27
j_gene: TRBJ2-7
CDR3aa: ASRIGLAGTYEQY

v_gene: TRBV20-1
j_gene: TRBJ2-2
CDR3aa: SARLIANTGELF

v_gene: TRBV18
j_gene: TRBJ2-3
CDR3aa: ASSPMGQGSTDTQY

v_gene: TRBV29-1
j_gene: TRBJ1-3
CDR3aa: SVRGRDASGNTIY

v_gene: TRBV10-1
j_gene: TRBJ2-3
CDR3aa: ASSTNGQGEYTQY

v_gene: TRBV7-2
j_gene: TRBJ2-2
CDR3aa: ASSFFRDRNTGELF

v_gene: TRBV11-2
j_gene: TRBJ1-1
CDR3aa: ASSNYRGEDTEAF

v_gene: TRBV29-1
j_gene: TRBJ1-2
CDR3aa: SVRQGNYGYT

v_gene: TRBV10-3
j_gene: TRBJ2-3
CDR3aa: AISESWQTSSDTQY

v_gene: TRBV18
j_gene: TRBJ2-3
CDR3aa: ASSLRQASTDTQY

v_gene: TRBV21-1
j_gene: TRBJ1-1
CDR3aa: ASSSDRSWWVKAF

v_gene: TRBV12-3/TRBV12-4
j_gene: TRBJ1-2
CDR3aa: ASSLRRGIGYT

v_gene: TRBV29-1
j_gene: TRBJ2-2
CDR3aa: SVERAGTGELF

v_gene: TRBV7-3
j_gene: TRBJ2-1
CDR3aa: ASSLTGDRSPFPYNEQF

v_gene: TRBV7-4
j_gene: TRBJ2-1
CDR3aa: AREKYEQF

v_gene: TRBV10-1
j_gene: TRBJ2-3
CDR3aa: ASSVDRASTDTQY

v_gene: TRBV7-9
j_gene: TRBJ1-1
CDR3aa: ASSYADRPGTEAF

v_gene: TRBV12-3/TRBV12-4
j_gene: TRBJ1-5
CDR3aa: ASSLGTGRSNQPQH

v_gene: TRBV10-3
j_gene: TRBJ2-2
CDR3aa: AISESRENTGELF

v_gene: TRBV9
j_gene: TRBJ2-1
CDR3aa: ASSASPSGIRNEQF

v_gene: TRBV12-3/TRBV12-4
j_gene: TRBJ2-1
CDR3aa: ASSFSSGNSYNEQF

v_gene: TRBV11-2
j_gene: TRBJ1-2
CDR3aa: ASSLVGTGRNGYT

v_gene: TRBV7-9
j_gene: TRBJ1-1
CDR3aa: ASSPPQGVGTEAF

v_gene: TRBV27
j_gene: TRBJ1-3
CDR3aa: ASSRQETSGNTIY

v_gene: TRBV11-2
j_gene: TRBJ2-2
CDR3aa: ASQWGANTGELF

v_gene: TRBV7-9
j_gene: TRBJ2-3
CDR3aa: ASSVGLVTDTQY

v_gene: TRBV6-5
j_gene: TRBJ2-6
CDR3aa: ASRQAGGAWGANVLT

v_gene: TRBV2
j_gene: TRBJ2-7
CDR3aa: ASSRRLAGSYEQY

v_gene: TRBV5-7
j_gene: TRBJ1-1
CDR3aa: ASSLPGTANTEAF

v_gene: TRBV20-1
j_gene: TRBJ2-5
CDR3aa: SAEMGAGVQETQY

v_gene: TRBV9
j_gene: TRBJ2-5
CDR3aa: ASSGTSGGETQY

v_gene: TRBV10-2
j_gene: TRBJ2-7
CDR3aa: ASRSKGEQY

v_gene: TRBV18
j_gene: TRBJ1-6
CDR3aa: ASSPLGRTRGYNSPLH

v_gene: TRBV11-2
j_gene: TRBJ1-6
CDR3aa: ASSLVQRASPYNSPLH

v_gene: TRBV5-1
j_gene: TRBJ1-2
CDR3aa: ASGETGINYGYT

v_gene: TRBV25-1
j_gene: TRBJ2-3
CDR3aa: ASSGWDTDTQY

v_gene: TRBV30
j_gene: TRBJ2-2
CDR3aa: AWIQDTTSNTGELF

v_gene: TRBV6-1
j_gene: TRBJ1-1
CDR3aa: AGTVNTEAF

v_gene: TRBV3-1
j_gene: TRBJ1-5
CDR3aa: ASSQVSSNQPQH

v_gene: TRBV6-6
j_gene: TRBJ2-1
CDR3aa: ASNQLAGMNEQF

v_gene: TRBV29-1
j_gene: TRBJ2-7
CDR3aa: SVRSNYEQY

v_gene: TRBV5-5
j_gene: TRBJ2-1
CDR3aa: ASSSRAEPEF

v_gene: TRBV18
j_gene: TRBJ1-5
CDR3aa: ASSPGGPVQPQH

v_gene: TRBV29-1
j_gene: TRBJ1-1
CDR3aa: SVESRQGGTEAF

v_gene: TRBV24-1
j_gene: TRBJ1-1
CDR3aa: ATSDDVEDGNTEAF

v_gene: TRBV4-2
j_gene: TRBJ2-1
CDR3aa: ASSQGTRYEQF